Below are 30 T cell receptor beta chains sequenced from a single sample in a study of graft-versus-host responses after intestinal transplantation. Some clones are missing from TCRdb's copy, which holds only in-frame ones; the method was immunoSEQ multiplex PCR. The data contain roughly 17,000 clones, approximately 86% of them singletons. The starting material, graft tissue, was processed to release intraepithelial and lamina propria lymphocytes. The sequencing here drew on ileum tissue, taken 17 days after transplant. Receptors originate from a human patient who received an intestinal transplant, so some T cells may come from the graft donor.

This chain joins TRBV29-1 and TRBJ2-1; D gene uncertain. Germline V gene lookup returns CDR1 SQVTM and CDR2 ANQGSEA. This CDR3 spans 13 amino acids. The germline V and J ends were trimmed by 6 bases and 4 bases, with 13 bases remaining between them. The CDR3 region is CSVPPRKYNEQFF. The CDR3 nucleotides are TGCAGCGTCCCCCCTCGGAAATACAATGAGCAGTTCTTC.

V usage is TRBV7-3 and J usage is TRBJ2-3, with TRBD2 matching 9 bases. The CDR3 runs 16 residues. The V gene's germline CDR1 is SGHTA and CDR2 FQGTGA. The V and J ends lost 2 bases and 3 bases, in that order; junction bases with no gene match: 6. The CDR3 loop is CASSLLAGSGTDTQYF. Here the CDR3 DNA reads TGTGCCAGCAGCTTACTAGCGGGATCTGGTACAGATACGCAGTATTTT.

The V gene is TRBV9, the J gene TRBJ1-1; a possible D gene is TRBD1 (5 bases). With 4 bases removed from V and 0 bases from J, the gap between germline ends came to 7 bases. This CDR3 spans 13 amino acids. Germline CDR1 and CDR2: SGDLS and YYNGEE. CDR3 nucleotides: TGTGCCAGCAGCCCGGGGGTGAACACTGAAGCTTTCTTT. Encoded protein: CASSPGVNTEAFF.

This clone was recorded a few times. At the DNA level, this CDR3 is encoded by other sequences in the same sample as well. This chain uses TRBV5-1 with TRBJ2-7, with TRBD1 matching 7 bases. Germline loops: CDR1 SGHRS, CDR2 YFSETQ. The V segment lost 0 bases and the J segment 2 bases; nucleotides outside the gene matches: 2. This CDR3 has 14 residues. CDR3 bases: TGCGCCAGCAGCTTGGCCGGGACAGCCTACGAGCAGTACTTC. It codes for CASSLAGTAYEQYF.

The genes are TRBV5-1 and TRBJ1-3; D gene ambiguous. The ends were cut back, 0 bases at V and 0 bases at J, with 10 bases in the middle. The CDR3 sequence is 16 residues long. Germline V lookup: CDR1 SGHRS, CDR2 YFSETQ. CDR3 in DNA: TGCGCCAGCAGCTTGGCGGCGTGGGACTCTGGAAACACCATATATTTT. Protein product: CASSLAAWDSGNTIYF.

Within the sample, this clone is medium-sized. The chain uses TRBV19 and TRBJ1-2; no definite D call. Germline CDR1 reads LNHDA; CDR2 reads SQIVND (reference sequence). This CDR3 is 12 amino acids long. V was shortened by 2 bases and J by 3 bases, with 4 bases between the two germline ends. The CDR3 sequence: CASSIQYYGYTF. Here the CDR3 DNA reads TGTGCCAGTAGTATACAGTACTATGGCTACACCTTC. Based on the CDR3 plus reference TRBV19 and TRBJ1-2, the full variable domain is DGGITQSPKYLFRKEGQNVTLSCEQNLNHDAMYWYRQDPGQGLRLIYYSQIVNDFQKGDIAEGYSVSREKKESFPLTVTSAQKNPTAFYLCASSIQYYGYTFGSGTRLTVV.

The CDR3 loop reads CASSLALAAEAFF. In DNA, the CDR3 is TGTGCCAGCAGCTTAGCCCTTGCGGCTGAAGCTTTCTTT. The chain employs TRBV5-6 and TRBJ1-1; unclear D gene. The germline V gene has CDR1 SGHDT and CDR2 YYEEEE. This CDR3 is built from 13 residues. V dropped 2 bases and J dropped 6 bases, with 11 bases sitting between them.

Here the CDR3 DNA reads TGTGCCAGCAGCACTCATCCTTATAACCTCCACTTT. Translation: CASSTHPYNLHF. This chain uses TRBV5-6 with TRBJ1-6; D is undetermined. The length of the CDR3 is 12 residues. The V end was cut by 4 bases, the J end by 15 bases, with 14 bases between. CDR1 and CDR2 from the germline V gene are SGHDT and YYEEEE.

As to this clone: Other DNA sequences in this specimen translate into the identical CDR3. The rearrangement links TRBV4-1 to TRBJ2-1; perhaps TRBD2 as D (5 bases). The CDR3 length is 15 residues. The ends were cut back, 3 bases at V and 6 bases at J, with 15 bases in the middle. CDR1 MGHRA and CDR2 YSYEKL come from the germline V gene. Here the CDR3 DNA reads TGCGCCAGCAGCCAGGACGGAGGTCCTAGCAATGAGCAGTTCTTC. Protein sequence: CASSQDGGPSNEQFF.

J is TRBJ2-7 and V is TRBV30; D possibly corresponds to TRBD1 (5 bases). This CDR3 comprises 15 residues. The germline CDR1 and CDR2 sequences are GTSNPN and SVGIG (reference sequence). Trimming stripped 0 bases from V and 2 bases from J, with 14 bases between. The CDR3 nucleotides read TGTGCCTGGAGTGTACCCTGGCAGGGTGCCTACGAGCAGTACTTC. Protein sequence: CAWSVPWQGAYEQYF.

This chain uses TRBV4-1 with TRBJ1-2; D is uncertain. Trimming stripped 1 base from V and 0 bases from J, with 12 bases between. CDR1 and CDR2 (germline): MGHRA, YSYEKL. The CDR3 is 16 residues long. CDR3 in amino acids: CASSQAPHLANYGYTF. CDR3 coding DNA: TGCGCCAGCAGCCAAGCTCCACACCTAGCTAACTATGGCTACACCTTC.

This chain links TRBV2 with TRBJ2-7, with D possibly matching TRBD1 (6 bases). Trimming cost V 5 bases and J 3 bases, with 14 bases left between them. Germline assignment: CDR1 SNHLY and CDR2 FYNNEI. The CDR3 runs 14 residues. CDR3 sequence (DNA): TGTGCCAGCAGTCCTGGACAGACTTACTACGAGCAGTACTTC. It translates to CASSPGQTYYEQYF.

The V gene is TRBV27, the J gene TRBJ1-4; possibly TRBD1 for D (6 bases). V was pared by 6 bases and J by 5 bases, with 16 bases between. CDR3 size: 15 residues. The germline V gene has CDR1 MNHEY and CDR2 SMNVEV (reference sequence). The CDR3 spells CASSRNRVANEKLFF. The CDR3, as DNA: TGTGCCAGCAGCCGCAACAGGGTGGCCAATGAAAAACTGTTTTTT.

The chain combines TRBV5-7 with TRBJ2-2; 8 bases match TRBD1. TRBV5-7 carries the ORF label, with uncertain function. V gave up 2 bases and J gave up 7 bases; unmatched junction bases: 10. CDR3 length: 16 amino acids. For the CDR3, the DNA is TGTGCCAGCAGCTTTTACCGGACAGGGAATGGCGGGGAGCTGTTTTTT. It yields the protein CASSFYRTGNGGELFF.

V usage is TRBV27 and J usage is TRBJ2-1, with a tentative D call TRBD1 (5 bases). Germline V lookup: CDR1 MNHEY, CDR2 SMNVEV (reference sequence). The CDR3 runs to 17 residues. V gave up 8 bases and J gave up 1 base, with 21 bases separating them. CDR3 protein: CASGTFPPDTSYNEQFF. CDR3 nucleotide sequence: TGTGCCAGCGGCACCTTCCCGCCGGACACATCCTACAATGAGCAGTTCTTC.

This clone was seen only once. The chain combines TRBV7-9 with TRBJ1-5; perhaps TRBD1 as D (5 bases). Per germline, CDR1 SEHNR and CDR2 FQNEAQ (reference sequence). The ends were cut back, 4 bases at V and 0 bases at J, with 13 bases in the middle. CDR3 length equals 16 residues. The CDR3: CASSSEGLYSNQPQHF. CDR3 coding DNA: TGTGCCAGCAGCTCCGAGGGGTTATATAGCAATCAGCCCCAGCATTTT.

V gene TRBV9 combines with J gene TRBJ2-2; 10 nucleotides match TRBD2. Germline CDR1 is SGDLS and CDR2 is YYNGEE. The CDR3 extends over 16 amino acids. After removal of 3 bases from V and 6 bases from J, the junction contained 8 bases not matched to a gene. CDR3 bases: TGTGCCAGCAGCGCTAGCGGGAGAAGCGCACCCGGGGAGCTGTTTTTT. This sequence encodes CASSASGRSAPGELFF. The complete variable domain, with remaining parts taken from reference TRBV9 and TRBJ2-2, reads DSGVTQTPKHLITATGQRVTLRCSPRSGDLSVYWYQQSLDQGLQFLIQYYNGEERAKGNILERFSAQQFPDLHSELNLSSLELGDSALYFCASSASGRSAPGELFFGEGSRLTVL.

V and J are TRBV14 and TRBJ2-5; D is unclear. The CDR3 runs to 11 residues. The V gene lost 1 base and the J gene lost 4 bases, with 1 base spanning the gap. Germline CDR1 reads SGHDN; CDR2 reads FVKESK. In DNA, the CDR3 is TGTGCCAGCAGCCAAGTAGAGACCCAGTACTTC. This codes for CASSQVETQYF.

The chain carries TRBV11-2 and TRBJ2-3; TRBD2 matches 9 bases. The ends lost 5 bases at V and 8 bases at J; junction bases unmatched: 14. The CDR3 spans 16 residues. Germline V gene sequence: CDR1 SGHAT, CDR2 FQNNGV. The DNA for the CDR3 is TGTGCCAGCAGCCCCCAGGTAGCGGGGGCCGGGGGTACGCAGTATTTT. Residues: CASSPQVAGAGGTQYF.

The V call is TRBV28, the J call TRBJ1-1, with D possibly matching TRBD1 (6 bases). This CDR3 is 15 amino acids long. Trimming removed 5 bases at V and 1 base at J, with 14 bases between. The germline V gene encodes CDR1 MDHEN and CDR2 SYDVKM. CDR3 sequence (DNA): TGTGCCAGCAGTGTTTGGGGACACAAGAACACTGAAGCTTTCTTT. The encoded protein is CASSVWGHKNTEAFF.

For the CDR3, the DNA is TGTGCCAGCAGTGGAAACTACAGGTTATCGAGCAATCAGCCCCAGCATTTT. Amino acid sequence: CASSGNYRLSSNQPQHF. The gene calls are TRBV27 and TRBJ1-5; tentative D call: TRBD1 (5 bases). With 5 bases removed from V and 1 base from J, the gap between germline ends came to 18 bases. The germline V gene has CDR1 MNHEY and CDR2 SMNVEV (reference sequence). There are 17 residues in the CDR3.

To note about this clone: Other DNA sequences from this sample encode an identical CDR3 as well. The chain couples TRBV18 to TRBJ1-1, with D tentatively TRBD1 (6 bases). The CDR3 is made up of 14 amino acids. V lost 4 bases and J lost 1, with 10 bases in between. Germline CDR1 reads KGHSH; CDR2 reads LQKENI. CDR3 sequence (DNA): TGTGCCAGCTCACAAGGGACACCGAACACTGAAGCTTTCTTT. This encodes CASSQGTPNTEAFF.

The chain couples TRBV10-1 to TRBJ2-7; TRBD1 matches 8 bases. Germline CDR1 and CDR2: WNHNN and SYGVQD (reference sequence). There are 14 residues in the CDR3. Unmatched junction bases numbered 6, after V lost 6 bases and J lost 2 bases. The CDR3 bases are TGCGCCAGCAGAACTCGGACAGGGACCTACGAGCAGTACTTC. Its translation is CASRTRTGTYEQYF.

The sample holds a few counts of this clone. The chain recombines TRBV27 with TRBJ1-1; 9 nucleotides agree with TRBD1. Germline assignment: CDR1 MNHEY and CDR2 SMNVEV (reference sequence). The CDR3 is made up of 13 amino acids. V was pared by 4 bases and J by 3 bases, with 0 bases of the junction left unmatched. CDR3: CASSWTGDTEAFF. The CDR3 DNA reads TGTGCCAGCAGTTGGACAGGGGACACTGAAGCTTTCTTT.

CDR3 residues: CASSADSSYEQYF. CDR3 nucleotide sequence: TGCGCCAGCAGCGCTGATAGCTCCTACGAGCAGTACTTC. This rearrangement joins TRBV5-1 to TRBJ2-7; D uncertain. The CDR3 is made up of 13 amino acids. V was trimmed by 4 bases and J by 0 bases, leaving 8 bases between them. Germline V gene lookup returns CDR1 SGHRS and CDR2 YFSETQ.

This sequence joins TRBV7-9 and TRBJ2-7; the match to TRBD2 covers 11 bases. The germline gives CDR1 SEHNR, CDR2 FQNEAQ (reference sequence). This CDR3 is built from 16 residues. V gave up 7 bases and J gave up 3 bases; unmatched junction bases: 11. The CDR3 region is CASTRRSGTSGYEQYF. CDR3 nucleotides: TGTGCCAGCACGCGACGTTCCGGGACTAGCGGCTACGAGCAGTACTTC.

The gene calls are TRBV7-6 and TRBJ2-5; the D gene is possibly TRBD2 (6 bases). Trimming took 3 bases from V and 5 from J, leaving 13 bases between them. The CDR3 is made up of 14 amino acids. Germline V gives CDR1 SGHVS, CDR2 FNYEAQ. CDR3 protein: CASSLGGNGETQYF. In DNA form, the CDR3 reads TGTGCCAGCAGCTTGGGAGGAAACGGGGAGACCCAGTACTTC.

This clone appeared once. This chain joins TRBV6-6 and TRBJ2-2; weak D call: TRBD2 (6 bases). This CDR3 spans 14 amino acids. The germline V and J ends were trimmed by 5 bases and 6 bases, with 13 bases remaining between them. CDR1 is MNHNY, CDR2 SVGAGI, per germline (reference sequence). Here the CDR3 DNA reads TGTGCCAGCAGTGGCAATAGCGGCGCCGGGGAGCTGTTTTTT. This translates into CASSGNSGAGELFF.

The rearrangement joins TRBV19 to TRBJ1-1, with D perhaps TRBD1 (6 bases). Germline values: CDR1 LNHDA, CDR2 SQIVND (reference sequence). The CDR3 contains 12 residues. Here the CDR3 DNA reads TGTGTGAGTTGTAGGGGGGTCACTGAAGCTTTCTTT. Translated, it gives CVSCRGVTEAFF.

CDR3 nucleotides: TGTGCCAGCAGCTTGGACGTGGGGTTATTCAATCAGCCCCAGCATTTT. It specifies CASSLDVGLFNQPQHF. This sequence joins TRBV5-8 and TRBJ1-5; D remains ambiguous. V shed 0 bases and J shed 3 bases, with 13 bases lying between them. The CDR3 spans 16 residues. From germline, CDR1 is SGHTS and CDR2 YDEGEE.